A selection of T cell receptor beta chains follows, all from one sample in a study of CD8 T cells in ankylosing spondylitis. From the 5' RACE reads, TCRdb called clonotypes with MiXCR, one entry per CDR3 protein. Of around 480,000 distinct CDR3 sequences listed, more than 15% were seen once; the top ten hold around 0.92%. Material: blood, either unsorted or a sorted T cell fraction (not recorded which). Source of these receptors: a male donor with ankylosing spondylitis. The CDR3 runs from the conserved cysteine through the conserved F or W. Each record gives: D gene, V gene, clone size, J gene, CDR3 protein, CDR3 DNA. A D gene is named only where the DNA matches it firmly. Some rows have no size entry. The others give once, few or many, or a class for an expanded clone.

d_call: NA; v_call: TRBV5-1; clone_size: NA; j_call: TRBJ1-2; cdr3_aa: CASRVDSQYGYTF; cdr3_nt: TGCGCCAGCAGGGTGGACAGTCAATATGGCTACACCTTC
d_call: TRBD1; v_call: TRBV3-1; clone_size: NA; j_call: TRBJ2-3; cdr3_aa: CASSDRDRADTQYF; cdr3_nt: TGTGCCAGCAGCGATCGGGACAGGGCAGATACGCAGTATTTT
d_call: TRBD1; v_call: TRBV12-3/TRBV12-4; clone_size: many; j_call: TRBJ1-1; cdr3_aa: CASSPPDRRNTEAFF; cdr3_nt: TGTGCCAGCAGTCCACCGGACAGGAGAAACACTGAAGCTTTCTTT
d_call: NA; v_call: TRBV20-1; clone_size: NA; j_call: TRBJ1-2; cdr3_aa: CSASRGLYGYTF; cdr3_nt: TGCAGTGCTAGCAGGGGCCTCTATGGCTACACCTTC
d_call: NA; v_call: TRBV6-2/TRBV6-3; clone_size: few; j_call: TRBJ2-4; cdr3_aa: CASGYSGGAQIQYF; cdr3_nt: TGTGCCAGCGGATATAGCGGCGGGGCCCAAATTCAGTACTTC
d_call: TRBD1; v_call: TRBV6-1; clone_size: few; j_call: TRBJ2-1; cdr3_aa: CASASNSPGGGEQFF; cdr3_nt: TGTGCCAGCGCCTCAAACTCGCCAGGGGGTGGTGAGCAGTTCTTC
d_call: TRBD1; v_call: TRBV6-1; clone_size: few; j_call: TRBJ2-1; cdr3_aa: CASRNRGVGRYNEQFF; cdr3_nt: TGTGCCAGCAGAAACAGGGGAGTTGGGCGGTACAATGAGCAGTTCTTC
d_call: TRBD1; v_call: TRBV11-2; clone_size: many; j_call: TRBJ2-3; cdr3_aa: CASSLGQANTQYF; cdr3_nt: TGTGCCAGCAGCCTGGGACAGGCGAATACGCAGTATTTT
d_call: TRBD1; v_call: TRBV12-3/TRBV12-4; clone_size: NA; j_call: TRBJ1-5; cdr3_aa: CASSLKEGANQPQHF; cdr3_nt: TGTGCCAGCAGTTTAAAGGAGGGGGCGAATCAGCCCCAGCATTTT
d_call: NA; v_call: TRBV4-2; clone_size: NA; j_call: TRBJ2-7; cdr3_aa: CASSQVGGGRKLDEQYF; cdr3_nt: TGTGCCAGCAGCCAAGTCGGGGGCGGACGCAAGTTGGACGAGCAGTACTTC
d_call: NA; v_call: TRBV18; clone_size: few; j_call: TRBJ1-1; cdr3_aa: CASSRDPLIGAFF; cdr3_nt: TGTGCCAGCTCACGGGATCCCTTGATTGGAGCTTTCTTT
d_call: NA; v_call: TRBV9; clone_size: few; j_call: TRBJ2-5; cdr3_aa: CASSVSQAEETQYF; cdr3_nt: TGTGCCAGCAGCGTCAGCCAAGCGGAAGAGACCCAGTACTTC
d_call: TRBD2; v_call: TRBV4-2; clone_size: many; j_call: TRBJ2-7; cdr3_aa: CASSLERTSAKRTF; cdr3_nt: TGTGCCAGCAGCCTGGAACGGACTAGTGCGAAAAGAACTTTC
d_call: NA; v_call: TRBV9; clone_size: few; j_call: TRBJ2-3; cdr3_aa: CASSVVSGVSTDTQYF; cdr3_nt: TGTGCCAGCAGCGTAGTATCCGGGGTGAGCACAGATACGCAGTATTTT
d_call: NA; v_call: TRBV29-1; clone_size: NA; j_call: TRBJ2-2; cdr3_aa: CSVAARGTGELFF; cdr3_nt: TGCAGCGTTGCTGCCCGGGGCACCGGGGAGCTGTTTTTT
d_call: NA; v_call: TRBV28; clone_size: NA; j_call: TRBJ1-1; cdr3_aa: CASSSMGLTEAFF; cdr3_nt: TGTGCCAGCAGTTCTATGGGACTCACTGAAGCTTTCTTT
d_call: NA; v_call: TRBV29-1; clone_size: NA; j_call: TRBJ1-1; cdr3_aa: CSARDTATAFF; cdr3_nt: TGCAGCGCCCGGGACACGGCGACAGCTTTCTTT
d_call: TRBD1; v_call: TRBV9; clone_size: few; j_call: TRBJ2-2; cdr3_aa: CASSDRGLNTGELFF; cdr3_nt: TGTGCCAGCAGCGACAGGGGATTGAACACCGGGGAGCTGTTTTTT